This TCR beta chain is from a study of blood T cells in healthy people across ages (dated by TCRdb to 2013 to 2016). At the level of the whole study: Template switching captured roughly one uniquely barcoded TCR beta cDNA molecule per two T cells in model experiments. The study measured age-related changes in TCR beta repertoire diversity using deep sequencing normalized with unique cDNA molecular identifiers. Donors were grouped into four age groups: young (average approximately 15 years), middle-aged (39), aged (roughly 67) and long-lived (approximately 81). Donors of different ages were randomly distributed across sequencing lanes to avoid experimental bias. For two donors (one aged 18 to 30 and one aged 80 or older), the study analyzed two additional independent replicas of 1 million unique cDNA reads from the same blood draw. The paper as a whole reports these results and caveats: Total diversity estimates from one million sequenced T cells were considered lower bounds and underestimates. There was a strong correlation between observed TCR beta diversity and the percentage of naive T cells measured by flow cytometry. Compared with the aged group, more naive CD4+ T cells, fewer expanded clones and increased TCR diversity were shown by the long-lived group, suggesting age selection. Bulk unsorted PBMC profiling prevented conclusive comparison of naive and antigen-experienced compartments. Observed TCR beta diversity per million T cells fell roughly linearly with age, and a significant reduction was already apparent by age around 40. Because the CMV infection status of the donors was unknown, age-related changes in expanded clonotypes may potentially have been confounded.

Turning to this clonotype: The antigen it binds to is not known. Within one base of it there is no much larger clone, and no base qualities were kept.

As encoded in the germline V gene, CDR1 is LGHNA while CDR2 is YSLEER. The CDR3 has 17 amino acids, counting the end cysteine and phenylalanine. Only the CDR3 portion is preserved as DNA: 51 bases, with reading frame beginning at the first base. Trimming accounts for 1 base at V and 3 bases at J, while the number of junction bases matched to no gene is 7. The library was obtained by 5' RACE. This sample was sequenced with an Illumina HiSeq 2500. A second roughly 6 to 12 cycle PCR used a sample-barcoded 5' primer and a J-beta primer mix. Each TCR beta cDNA molecule received a unique molecular identifier from a template-switch 5' adaptor carrying 12 random nucleotides. Each sample yielded at least 3 million CDR3-containing paired-end reads. The Mint cDNA synthesis kit, primed by a TRBC-specific oligonucleotide, was used to synthesize first-strand cDNA from all RNA. All cDNA was treated with uracil-DNA glycosylase and then went through a first 18-cycle PCR with the universal primers M1SS and BC2_uni_R. On the authors' methods: Normalization of each sample was performed by random selection of 1 million high-quality reads, each carrying a distinct molecular identifier. Instead of being binned into consensus sequences, reads that shared molecular identifiers were thrown out. CDR3 identification, clonotype clustering and error correction used MiTCR with a Q25 quality threshold and the strictest error-elimination algorithm. Lower-bound total TCR beta diversity was estimated with a nonparametric unseen species model using Euler transformation. TCRdb reanalyzed the raw reads on its own, using fastp at Q25 for trimming and MiXCR for clone calling, and kept in-frame beta chains. Each entry merges the rows of one CDR3 protein and shows their most common DNA and genes. These V and J calls rely on TCRdb rather than the paper's analysis. The sample table holds under 850,000 distinct CDR3 sequences, of which 35% to 40% were seen once. The top ten hold 10% to 15% of the sample.

The approximately 39 donors, aged about 6 to 95 years, were systemically healthy Caucasian individuals from Russia. Roughly 10 milliliters of peripheral blood were drawn from each donor into EDTA-treated Vacutainer tubes. Ficoll-Paque density-gradient centrifugation was used to isolate PBMCs, with at least 7 million per sample. Total RNA was extracted from PBMCs with Trizol reagent, with at least 6 micrograms obtained per sample. Naive CD45RAhigh/CD27high T cell percentages were measured by flow cytometry on a PBMC aliquot from every donor. The chain joins TRBV4-3 to TRBJ2-3; a stretch of 10 junction bases matches TRBD2. Sample: blood. The TCR comes from a man aged 18 to 30 in good health. The CDR3 protein sequence reads: CASSQAFTSGETDTQYF. At the DNA level, the sequence is TGCGCCAGCAGCCAAGCGTTTACTAGCGGGGAGACAGATACGCAGTATTTT.